Each of the 31 T cell receptor beta chains below was sequenced from the same sample in a study of shared clonotypes between healthy human individuals. Sequencing was performed with immunoSEQ multiplex PCR; in TCRdb, only in-frame clones are kept and a portion is missing. Altogether more than 1 million clones are present, 75% to 85% being singletons, with the ten largest covering under 0.6%. Material for sequencing was memory CD4+ T cells from PBMCs. Subset described: CD45RA-negative fraction. These receptor sequences come from a man aged 18 to 30 in good health. Some clones in this sample may be carry-over from other donors' samples.

V usage is TRBV6-1 and J usage is TRBJ1-2; 7 nucleotides agree with TRBD1. Germline V gene data show CDR1 as MNHNS and CDR2 as SASEGT. This CDR3 contains 14 residues. V lost 4 bases, J lost 4 bases, and 6 bases stayed unmatched. The CDR3 is CASSGDRAVYGYTF. The CDR3 nucleotides read TGTGCCAGCAGTGGTGACAGGGCCGTCTATGGCTACACCTTC.

The chain uses TRBV7-2 and TRBJ2-3, with a possible D match to TRBD2 (5 bases). This CDR3 has 15 residues. In germline, CDR1 is SGHTA, CDR2 FQGNSA. Trimming took off 5 bases at V and 0 bases at J, with 12 bases between the two ends. The CDR3 DNA is TGTGCCAGCAGCCCCTGGAGGCTTAGCACAGATACGCAGTATTTT. As protein: CASSPWRLSTDTQYF.

V is TRBV6-6 and J is TRBJ1-2, with a weak D call TRBD1 (6 bases). Deletions cut 6 bases from V and 2 bases from J, with 16 bases between. The CDR3 is 15 residues long. Germline CDR1 reads MNHNY; CDR2 reads SVGAGI (reference sequence). The CDR3 reads CASRVNRESNYGYTF. CDR3 DNA sequence: TGTGCCAGCAGGGTAAACAGGGAATCCAACTATGGCTACACCTTC.

This chain uses TRBV28 with TRBJ2-7, with 9 bases identical to TRBD2. Germline CDR1 MDHEN, CDR2 SYDVKM. The V and J ends lost 7 bases and 0 bases, in that order; junction bases with no gene match: 7. The CDR3 is made up of 15 amino acids. The CDR3: CASTAGGTVSYEQYF. CDR3 in DNA: TGTGCCAGCACCGCGGGGGGGACAGTCTCCTACGAGCAGTACTTC.

V and J are TRBV10-3 and TRBJ2-7, with 8 positions matching TRBD1. CDR3 size: 15 residues. CDR1 and CDR2 (germline): ENHRY, SYGVKD. After removal of 8 bases from V and 0 bases from J, the junction contained 9 bases not matched to a gene. The CDR3 sequence: CAIQAPGTGSYEQYF. For the CDR3, the DNA is TGTGCCATCCAAGCTCCCGGGACAGGCTCCTACGAGCAGTACTTC.

V and J are TRBV27 and TRBJ2-7; 10 nucleotides align to TRBD1. J lost 7 bases, V lost 4 bases, and 10 bases had no gene match. Per the germline V gene, CDR1 is MNHEY and CDR2 is SMNVEV (reference sequence). CDR3 length: 15 amino acids. CDR3 amino acids: CASSSGDRGMVEQYF. CDR3 DNA sequence: TGTGCCAGCAGTTCCGGGGACAGGGGAATGGTAGAGCAGTACTTC.

This clone occurred a few times. This chain joins TRBV15 and TRBJ2-1; a weak D match, TRBD2 (5 bases). Per germline, CDR1 LNHNV and CDR2 YYDKDF (reference sequence). V was clipped by 1 base and J by 1 base, with 8 bases between them. This CDR3 has 15 residues. The CDR3 DNA follows: TGTGCCACCAGCAGAGTGGACTTGTCCTACAATGAGCAGTTCTTC. Translating gives CATSRVDLSYNEQFF.

This sequence joins TRBV5-4 and TRBJ2-2; 9 nucleotides agree with TRBD1. This CDR3 has 16 amino acids. V was pared by 1 base and J by 5 bases, with 6 bases of the junction left unmatched. The germline V gene encodes CDR1 SGHNT and CDR2 YYREEE (reference sequence). The CDR3: CASSLRRTGVTGELFF. For the CDR3, the DNA is TGTGCCAGCAGCTTGCGTAGGACAGGGGTGACCGGGGAGCTGTTTTTT.

V and J are TRBV5-1 and TRBJ2-5; 7 nucleotides match TRBD1. The CDR3 has 13 residues. Germline V gene lookup returns CDR1 SGHRS and CDR2 YFSETQ. V gave up 6 bases and J gave up 3 bases; unmatched junction bases: 5. CDR3 protein: CASTGQVEETQYF. As DNA, the CDR3 is TGCGCCAGCACTGGACAGGTAGAAGAGACCCAGTACTTC.

This rearrangement joins TRBV30 to TRBJ2-7; perhaps D is TRBD1 or TRBD2 (6 bases each). This CDR3 is built from 13 residues. The germline V gene encodes CDR1 GTSNPN and CDR2 SVGIG (reference sequence). V was shortened by 2 bases and J by 9 bases, with 17 bases between the two germline ends. The CDR3 coding sequence is TGTGCCTGGAGTCCCCAAATAGGGGGGTGGCAGTACTTC. It encodes CAWSPQIGGWQYF.

The chain uses TRBV5-1 and TRBJ2-1, with 8 bases identical to TRBD2. The CDR3 loop spans 14 amino acids. In germline, CDR1 is SGHRS, CDR2 YFSETQ. Trimming took 2 bases from V and 10 from J; bases not matched to a gene: 8. The CDR3: CASSLGLAGYEQFF. CDR3 nucleotides: TGCGCCAGCAGCTTAGGGCTAGCGGGTTACGAGCAGTTCTTC.

This chain uses TRBV14 with TRBJ2-7; D is possibly TRBD1 or TRBD2 (5 bases each). The V gene's germline CDR1 is SGHDN and CDR2 FVKESK. There are 15 residues in the CDR3. V was cut by 5 bases and J by 3 bases, with 17 bases left in between. CDR3 in DNA: TGTGCCAGCAGCAGTCACTCCGGGACGGACTACGAGCAGTACTTC. Residues: CASSSHSGTDYEQYF.

The chain recombines TRBV5-6 with TRBJ1-2; 7 nucleotides match TRBD1. The CDR3 spans 15 residues. The germline V gene has CDR1 SGHDT and CDR2 YYEEEE. J lost 1 base, V lost 2 bases, and 5 bases had no gene match. The CDR3 is CASSLQGTHNYGYTF. In nucleotides, the CDR3 is TGTGCCAGCAGCTTACAGGGGACGCATAACTATGGCTACACCTTC. Complete variable domain (other parts from reference TRBV5-6 and TRBJ1-2): DAGVTQSPTHLIKTRGQQVTLRCSPKSGHDTVSWYQQALGQGPQFIFQYYEEEERQRGNFPDRFSGHQFPNYSSELNVNALLLGDSALYLCASSLQGTHNYGYTFGSGTRLTVV.

The rearrangement links TRBV9 to TRBJ1-3; no definite D call. Trimming removed 0 bases from V and 2 bases from J, with 6 bases in between. The V gene's germline CDR1 is SGDLS and CDR2 YYNGEE. This CDR3 has 14 residues. The CDR3, as DNA: TGTGCCAGCAGCGTAGGTACTCCTGGAAACACCATATATTTT. Its translation: CASSVGTPGNTIYF.

The rearrangement joins TRBV5-1 to TRBJ2-1, with D uncertain. Germline V gene sequence: CDR1 SGHRS, CDR2 YFSETQ. V lost 1 base to trimming and J lost 11 bases, with 13 bases between them. The CDR3 spans 13 residues. Here the CDR3 reads CASSLLLEQKQFF. CDR3 in DNA: TGCGCCAGCAGCTTGTTACTCGAACAGAAGCAGTTCTTC.

The chain is built from TRBV10-1 and TRBJ2-7, with 11 bases matching TRBD2. From germline, CDR1 is WNHNN and CDR2 SYGVQD (reference sequence). The trim removed 4 bases at V and 2 bases at J, leaving 7 bases unmatched. This CDR3 region has 16 residues. The CDR3 sequence: CASSAPLAGGTYEQYF. The CDR3 nucleotides read TGCGCCAGCAGTGCCCCTCTAGCGGGAGGCACCTACGAGCAGTACTTC.

The gene calls are TRBV7-9 and TRBJ1-2, with D perhaps matching TRBD1 (5 bases). V was shortened by 1 base and J by 7 bases, with 10 bases between the two germline ends. Germline V lookup: CDR1 SEHNR, CDR2 FQNEAQ (reference sequence). The CDR3 sequence is 13 residues long. Here the CDR3 reads CASSLGSQGGYTF. The CDR3 DNA is TGTGCCAGCAGCTTAGGCTCCCAGGGTGGCTACACCTTC.

The table lists this clone with a count of one. The rearrangement uses TRBV6-6 and TRBJ1-4; tentative D call: TRBD1 (5 bases). The V end lost 7 bases, the J end lost 7 bases, and 19 bases lay between the germline ends. The germline gives CDR1 MNHNY, CDR2 SVGAGI (reference sequence). This CDR3 is 15 amino acids long. CDR3 sequence: CASNTRGPRGEKLFF. The CDR3 DNA follows: TGTGCCAGCAACACCCGGGGCCCTCGAGGTGAAAAACTGTTTTTT.

The chain employs TRBV6-1 and TRBJ2-1, with 13 bases lining up with TRBD2. Germline assignment: CDR1 MNHNS and CDR2 SASEGT. The CDR3 is made up of 15 amino acids. J gave up 8 bases and V 6 bases, and 7 bases lay outside the gene matches. CDR3 nucleotides: TGTGCCAGCAGACTAGCGGGAGGGTCCTCAGATGAGCAGTTCTTC. As protein: CASRLAGGSSDEQFF.

V and J are TRBV4-1 and TRBJ2-2, with D maybe TRBD2 (6 bases). This CDR3 has 14 residues. V lost 1 base to trimming and J lost 3 bases, with 6 bases between them. Germline CDR1 reads MGHRA; CDR2 reads YSYEKL. CDR3 sequence (DNA): TGCGCCAGCAGCCAAGGGAGGGACACCGGGGAGCTGTTTTTT. Translation gives CASSQGRDTGELFF.

The V call is TRBV7-2, the J call TRBJ2-5; D not resolved. This CDR3 contains 14 residues. Germline V CDR1 and CDR2: SGHTA, FQGNSA. The ends were cut back, 1 base at V and 1 base at J, with 7 bases in the middle. CDR3 protein: CASSLVTSQETQYF. For the CDR3, the DNA is TGTGCCAGCAGCTTAGTTACTTCCCAAGAGACCCAGTACTTC. The full variable domain, in which reference TRBV7-2 and TRBJ2-5 provide the parts outside the CDR3, is GAGVSQSPSNKVTEKGKDVELRCDPISGHTALYWYRQSLGQGLEFLIYFQGNSAPDKSGLPSDRFSAERTGGSVSTLTIQRTQQEDSAVYLCASSLVTSQETQYFGPGTRLLVL.

This clone was seen a handful of times. This rearrangement joins TRBV5-1 to TRBJ1-4; possibly TRBD1 for D (5 bases). Germline loops: CDR1 SGHRS, CDR2 YFSETQ. CDR3 length equals 16 residues. The ends were cut back, 4 bases at V and 0 bases at J, with 13 bases in the middle. This chain's CDR3 is CASSLQDIATNEKLFF. In nucleotides, the CDR3 is TGCGCCAGCAGCCTACAGGACATAGCAACTAATGAAAAACTGTTTTTT.

This clone was detected a few times. The chain carries TRBV10-1 and TRBJ1-2; D ambiguous. Trimming pared 2 bases from V and 4 bases from J, leaving 8 bases between. Germline CDR1 WNHNN, CDR2 SYGVQD (reference sequence). The CDR3 consists of 13 residues. DNA of the CDR3: TGCGCCAGCAGTGAGGGGATACTCTATGGCTACACCTTC. Translation: CASSEGILYGYTF.

The chain uses TRBV28 and TRBJ1-4; no clear D gene. The CDR3 length is 15 residues. Deletions cut 4 bases from V and 7 bases from J, with 16 bases between. Germline V gene data show CDR1 as MDHEN and CDR2 as SYDVKM. CDR3 nucleotides: TGTGCCAGCAGTTCGCCCAATAGCGGCCGTGAAAAACTGTTTTTT. This translates into CASSSPNSGREKLFF. Full variable domain (outside the CDR3, taken from reference TRBV28 and TRBJ1-4): DVKVTQSSRYLVKRTGEKVFLECVQDMDHENMFWYRQDPGLGLRLIYFSYDVKMKEKGDIPEGYSVSREKKERFSLILESASTNQTSMYLCASSSPNSGREKLFFGSGTQLSVL.

The chain links TRBV4-2 to TRBJ1-2; a possible D gene is TRBD1 (5 bases). Per the germline V gene, CDR1 is LGHNA and CDR2 is YNFKEQ. There are 18 residues in the CDR3. V lost 4 bases and J 3 bases, leaving 24 bases between the germline ends. CDR3 in amino acids: CASSPSSGEGGGDYGYTF. Here the CDR3 DNA reads TGTGCCAGCAGCCCAAGCTCGGGGGAGGGAGGTGGGGACTATGGCTACACCTTC.

The chain uses TRBV6-5 and TRBJ1-3, with no clear D. The ends were cut back, 4 bases at V and 1 base at J, with 11 bases in the middle. Germline V CDR1 and CDR2: MNHEY, SVGAGI. This CDR3 spans 15 amino acids. Here the CDR3 DNA reads TGTGCCAGCAGTTCCCCAGCGACGTCTGGAAACACCATATATTTT. Amino acids: CASSSPATSGNTIYF.

This clone was seen a few times. This chain joins TRBV7-3 and TRBJ2-3; the match to TRBD2 covers 7 bases. V gave up 8 bases and J gave up 4 bases; unmatched junction bases: 6. The CDR3 covers 13 residues. Germline V CDR1 and CDR2: SGHTA, FQGTGA. The CDR3, as DNA: TGTGCCAGCGGTTGGGGAGGGGCAGATACGCAGTATTTT. Its translation: CASGWGGADTQYF.

V gene TRBV5-5 combines with J gene TRBJ1-4; tentative D call: TRBD1 (5 bases). Trimming stripped 4 bases from V and 8 bases from J, with 15 bases between. Germline assignment: CDR1 SGHKS and CDR2 YYEKEE (reference sequence). The CDR3 contains 14 residues. In nucleotides, the CDR3 is TGTGCCAGCAGCATGCTCAGGGAGGGGGAAAAACTGTTTTTT. Translated: CASSMLREGEKLFF.

In this sample, this clone turned up once. The V and J genes are TRBV10-3 and TRBJ1-5, with 7 bases aligning to TRBD1. Per the germline V gene, CDR1 is ENHRY and CDR2 is SYGVKD. V trimming: 10 bases; J trimming: 4 bases; junction bases outside the gene matches: 10. The CDR3 has 14 amino acids. The CDR3 nucleotides read TGTGCCACCTTGGGGGTCAGGGGGAATCAGCCCCAGCATTTT. Translated: CATLGVRGNQPQHF.

Remarks on this clone: At one end, the junction sequence differs from germline, possibly due to a read error. The same CDR3 can be traced to other DNA sequences in this sample. The chain combines TRBV5-1 with TRBJ1-2; D is perhaps TRBD1 (5 bases). This CDR3 region has 14 residues. Germline CDR1 reads SGHRS; CDR2 reads YFSETQ. CDR3 protein: CASRPLPGNYGYTF. In DNA form, the CDR3 reads TGCGCCAGCAGACCCCTACCAGGGAATTATGGCTACACCTTT. Full variable domain (remainder filled in from reference TRBV5-1 and TRBJ1-2): KAGVTQTPRYLIKTRGQQVTLSCSPISGHRSVSWYQQTPGQGLQFLFEYFSETQRNKGNFPGRFSGRQFSNSRSEMNVSTLELGDSALYLCASRPLPGNYGYTFGSGTRLTVV.

Concerning this clone itself: This same CDR3 is encoded by further DNA sequences in the sample. The chain employs TRBV5-1 and TRBJ2-1; 14 bases align to TRBD2. V shed 4 bases, J shed 3 bases, and the junction held 3 bases outside the gene matches. CDR3 size: 16 residues. The germline gives CDR1 SGHRS, CDR2 YFSETQ. The CDR3 reads CASSTGLAGGYNEQFF. In DNA, the CDR3 is TGCGCCAGCAGCACCGGACTAGCGGGAGGCTACAATGAGCAGTTCTTC.